The present entry profiles one T cell receptor (delta chain) with its context. Its antigen remains unidentified. The source of the sample is a study of Vδ1+ human thymocytes. Sequences come from RNA converted to cDNA by reverse transcription. Pooled V-gene forward primers with one constant-region reverse primer generated the CDR3 amplicons by multiplex PCR. TCRdb re-identified clones in the multiplex PCR reads via CATT. This sample carries about 75,000 delta-chain clones, about 38% of them seen once, and the ten largest clones take approximately 0.3%. Study-wide results and caveats: Unexpected Vdelta2 sequences could cause misinterpretation of bulk repertoire data. Many TRG clonotypes were shared between donors; TRD repertoires were essentially private. Thymic TRG and TRD repertoires appeared highly polyclonal. Approximately 20% of thymic delta-chain sequences were Vdelta2, with few Vdelta3, unlike blood Vdelta1+ controls.

After alphabeta T cell depletion, CD3+ Vdelta1+ Vdelta2- thymocytes were sorted. Trimming took off 0 bases at V and 0 bases at J, with 11 bases between the two ends. This CDR3 spans 16 amino acids. Germline lookup yields CDR1 TSWWSYY and CDR2 QGS. The sequence was collected from a boy under two years old who had congenital heart surgery. The gene calls are TRDV1 and TRDJ1; no clear D. Sequencing input: Vdelta1+ gamma-delta thymocytes from the thymus. Subset here: FACS-sorted CD3+ TCRalphabeta- TCRVdelta1+ TCRVdelta2- thymocytes. This chain's CDR3 is CALGELGPIYTDKLIF. In nucleotides, the CDR3 is TGTGCTCTTGGGGAACTAGGGCCAATTTACACCGATAAACTCATCTTT.